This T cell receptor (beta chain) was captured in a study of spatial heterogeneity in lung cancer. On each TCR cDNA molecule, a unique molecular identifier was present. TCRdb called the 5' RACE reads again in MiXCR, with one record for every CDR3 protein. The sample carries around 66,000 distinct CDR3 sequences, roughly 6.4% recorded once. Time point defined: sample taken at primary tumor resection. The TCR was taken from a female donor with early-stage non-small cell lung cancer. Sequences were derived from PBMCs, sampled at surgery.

This chain's CDR3 is CSARGGQNTGELFF. CDR3 DNA: TGCAGTGCTAGAGGTGGCCAGAACACCGGGGAGCTGTTTTTT. The chain uses TRBV20-1 and TRBJ2-2; D remains ambiguous. Trimming took off 1 base at V and 1 base at J, with 7 bases between the two ends. CDR1 is DFQATT and CDR2 is SNEGSKA in the germline V gene (reference sequence). The CDR3 contains 14 residues.